The source of this TCR beta chain is a study of regulatory T cells in long-lasting Graves disease. Study summary: Antithyroid drug use was under 3 months in newly diagnosed Graves' patients.

Study-level points and caveats: Clonotypes that were public and shared totalled a few thousand in persistent patients versus 966 in new patients. Persistent Graves' patients had lower TCR diversity than newly diagnosed ones. Persistent disease was characterized by preferential usage of TRBV28, TRBJ1-2 and TRBJ2-5.

The table lists this clonotype with many counts. Antigen unknown. Documented time point: newly diagnosed GD, antithyroid drugs for less than 3 months. The TCR library was prepared using RNA isolated from PBMCs. Germline V gene data show CDR1 as SGHRS and CDR2 as YFSETQ. This CDR3 contains 19 residues. V gave up 0 bases and J gave up 0 bases; unmatched junction bases: 8. HTBI primers from iRepertoire and Arm-PCR of CDR3 regions yielded the TCR beta libraries. In TCRdb, the multiplex PCR reads were re-called with MiXCR into one record per CDR3 protein. This sample has about 380,000 distinct CDR3 sequences, with less than 20% found just once.

The material sequenced was peripheral blood mononuclear cells (PBMCs), taken at new diagnosis, from a patient treated with antithyroid drugs. This chain links TRBV5-1 with TRBJ2-1; 11 nucleotides align to TRBD2. The sequence derives from a female donor with Graves disease. This chain's CDR3 is CASSLAGTSGLSSYNEQFF. CDR3 bases: TGCGCCAGCAGCTTGGCTGGGACTAGCGGACTCAGCTCCTACAATGAGCAGTTCTTC.